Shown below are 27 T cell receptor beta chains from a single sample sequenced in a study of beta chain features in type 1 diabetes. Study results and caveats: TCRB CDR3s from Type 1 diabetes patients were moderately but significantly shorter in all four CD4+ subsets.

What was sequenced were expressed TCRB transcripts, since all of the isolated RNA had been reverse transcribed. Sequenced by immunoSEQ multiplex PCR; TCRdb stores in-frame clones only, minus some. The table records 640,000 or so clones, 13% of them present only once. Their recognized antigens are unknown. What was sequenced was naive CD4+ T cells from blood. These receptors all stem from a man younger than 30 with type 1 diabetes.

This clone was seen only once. The CDR3 sequence: CSARGDRGYTF. CDR3 nucleotide sequence: TGCAGTGCTAGAGGGGACAGAGGCTACACCTTC. The chain links TRBV20-1 to TRBJ1-2; TRBD1 matches 7 bases. V shed 1 base, J shed 8 bases, and the junction held 1 base outside the gene matches. The CDR3 length is 11 residues. Germline V gene lookup returns CDR1 DFQATT and CDR2 SNEGSKA (reference sequence).

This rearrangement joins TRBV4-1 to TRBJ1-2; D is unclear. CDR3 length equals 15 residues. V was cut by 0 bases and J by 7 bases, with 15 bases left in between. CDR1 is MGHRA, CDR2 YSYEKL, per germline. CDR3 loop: CASSQDRWELVGYTF. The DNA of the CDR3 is TGCGCCAGCAGCCAAGATCGTTGGGAGCTCGTTGGCTACACCTTC.

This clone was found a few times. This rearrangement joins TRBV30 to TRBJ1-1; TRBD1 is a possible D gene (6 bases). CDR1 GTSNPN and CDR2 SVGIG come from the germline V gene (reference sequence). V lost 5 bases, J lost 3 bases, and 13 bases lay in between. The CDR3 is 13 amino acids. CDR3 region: CAWDRRMDTEAFF. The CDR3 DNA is TGTGCCTGGGACAGGAGGATGGACACTGAAGCTTTCTTT.

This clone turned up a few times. CDR3 sequence: CASSTGLAGEDEQFF. CDR3 coding DNA: TGTGCCAGCAGCACCGGACTAGCGGGGGAGGATGAGCAGTTCTTC. V and J are TRBV7-9 and TRBJ2-1; TRBD2 matches at 13 bases. The ends lost 5 bases at V and 8 bases at J; junction bases unmatched: 6. There are 15 residues in the CDR3. Germline CDR1 and CDR2: SEHNR and FQNEAQ (reference sequence).

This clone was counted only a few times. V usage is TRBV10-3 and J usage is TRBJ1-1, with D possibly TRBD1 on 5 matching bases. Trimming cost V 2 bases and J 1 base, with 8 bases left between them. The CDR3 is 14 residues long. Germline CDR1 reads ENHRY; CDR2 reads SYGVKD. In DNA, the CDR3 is TGTGCCATCAGTGAGCAAGACAGGAACACTGAAGCTTTCTTT. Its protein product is CAISEQDRNTEAFF.

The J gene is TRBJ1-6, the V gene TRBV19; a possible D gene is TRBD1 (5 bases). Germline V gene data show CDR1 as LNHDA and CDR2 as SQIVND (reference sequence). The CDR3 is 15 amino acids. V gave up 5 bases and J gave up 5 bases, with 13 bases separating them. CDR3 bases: TGTGCCAGTAGTCCGAGGGACGCAGATAATTCACCCCTCCACTTT. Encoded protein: CASSPRDADNSPLHF.

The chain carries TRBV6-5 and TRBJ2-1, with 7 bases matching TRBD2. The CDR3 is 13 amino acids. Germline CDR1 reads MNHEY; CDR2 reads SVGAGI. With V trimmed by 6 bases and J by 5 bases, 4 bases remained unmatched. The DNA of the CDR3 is TGTGCCAGCAGACCGGGGGGTAACAATGAGCAGTTCTTC. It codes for CASRPGGNNEQFF.

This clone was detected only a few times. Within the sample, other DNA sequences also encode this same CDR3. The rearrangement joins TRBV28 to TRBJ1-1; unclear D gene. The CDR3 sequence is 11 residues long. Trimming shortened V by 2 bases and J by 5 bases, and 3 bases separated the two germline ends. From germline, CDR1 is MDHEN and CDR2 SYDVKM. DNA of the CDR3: TGTGCCAGCAGTTTACGAACTGAAGCTTTCTTT. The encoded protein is CASSLRTEAFF.

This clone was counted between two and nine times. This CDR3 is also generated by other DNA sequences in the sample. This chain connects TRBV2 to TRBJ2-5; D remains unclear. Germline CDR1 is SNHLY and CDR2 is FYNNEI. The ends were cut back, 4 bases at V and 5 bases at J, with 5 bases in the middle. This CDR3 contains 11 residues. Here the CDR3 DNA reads TGTGCCAGCAGTGCTTTGGAGACCCAGTACTTC. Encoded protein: CASSALETQYF.

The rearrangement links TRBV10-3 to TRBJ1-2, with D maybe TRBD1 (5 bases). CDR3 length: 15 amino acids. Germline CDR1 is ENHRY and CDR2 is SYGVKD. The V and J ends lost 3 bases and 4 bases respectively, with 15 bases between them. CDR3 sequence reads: CAISEWNRTGYGYTF. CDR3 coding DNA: TGTGCCATCAGTGAATGGAACAGGACGGGCTATGGCTACACCTTC.

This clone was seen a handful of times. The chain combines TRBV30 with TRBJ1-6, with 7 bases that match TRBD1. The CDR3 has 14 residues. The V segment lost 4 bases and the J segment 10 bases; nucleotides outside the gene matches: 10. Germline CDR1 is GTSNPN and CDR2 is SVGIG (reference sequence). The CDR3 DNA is TGTGCCTGGAACCCCGACAGGGCTCGATCACCCCTCCACTTT. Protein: CAWNPDRARSPLHF.

The DNA for the CDR3 is TGTGCCATCAGTGAAGCTAGTCAGCCCCAGCATTTT. It yields the protein CAISEASQPQHF. The J gene is TRBJ1-5, the V gene TRBV10-3, with unresolved D. Germline V gene lookup returns CDR1 ENHRY and CDR2 SYGVKD. The CDR3 runs to 12 residues. The V end was cut by 3 bases, the J end by 6 bases, with 6 bases between.

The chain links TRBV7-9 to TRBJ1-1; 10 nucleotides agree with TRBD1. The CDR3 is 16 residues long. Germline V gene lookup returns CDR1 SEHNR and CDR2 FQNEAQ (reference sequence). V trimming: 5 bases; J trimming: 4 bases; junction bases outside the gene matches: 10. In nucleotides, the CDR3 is TGTGCCAGCAGCACTCCCGGGACAGGGGCAGGCACTGAAGCTTTCTTT. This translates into CASSTPGTGAGTEAFF. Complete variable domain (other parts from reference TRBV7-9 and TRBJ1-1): DTGVSQNPRHKITKRGQNVTFRCDPISEHNRLYWYRQTLGQGPEFLTYFQNEAQLEKSRLLSDRFSAERPKGSFSTLEIQRTEQGDSAMYLCASSTPGTGAGTEAFFGQGTRLTVV.

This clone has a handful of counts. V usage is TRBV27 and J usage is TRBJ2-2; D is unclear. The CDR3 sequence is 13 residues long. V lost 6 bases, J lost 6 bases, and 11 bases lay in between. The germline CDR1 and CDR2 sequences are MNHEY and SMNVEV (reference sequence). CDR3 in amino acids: CASSLQSAGELFF. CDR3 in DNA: TGTGCCAGCAGCCTCCAGTCAGCCGGGGAGCTGTTTTTT.

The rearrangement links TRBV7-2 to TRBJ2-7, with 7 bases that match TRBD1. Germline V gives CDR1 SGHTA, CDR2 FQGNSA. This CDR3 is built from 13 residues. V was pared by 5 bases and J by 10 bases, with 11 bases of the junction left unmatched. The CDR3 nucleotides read TGTGCCAGCAGCCCGTCCCGGGACAGTAACCAGTACTTC. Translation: CASSPSRDSNQYF.

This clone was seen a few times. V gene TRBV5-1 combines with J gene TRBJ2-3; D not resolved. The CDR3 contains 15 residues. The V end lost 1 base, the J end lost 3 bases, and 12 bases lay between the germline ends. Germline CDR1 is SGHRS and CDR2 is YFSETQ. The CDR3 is CASSLLSIGTDTQYF. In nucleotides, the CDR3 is TGCGCCAGCAGCTTGCTTTCCATCGGGACAGATACGCAGTATTTT.

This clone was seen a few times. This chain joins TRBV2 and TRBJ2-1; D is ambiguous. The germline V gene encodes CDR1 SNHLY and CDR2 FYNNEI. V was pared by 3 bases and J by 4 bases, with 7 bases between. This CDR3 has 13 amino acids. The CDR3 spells CASSDDAYNEQFF. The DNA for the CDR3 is TGTGCCAGCAGTGACGACGCTTACAATGAGCAGTTCTTC. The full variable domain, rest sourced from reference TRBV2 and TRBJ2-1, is EPEVTQTPSHQVTQMGQEVILRCVPISNHLYFYWYRQILGQKVEFLVSFYNNEISEKSEIFDDQFSVERPDGSNFTLKIRSTKLEDSAMYFCASSDDAYNEQFFGPGTRLTVL.

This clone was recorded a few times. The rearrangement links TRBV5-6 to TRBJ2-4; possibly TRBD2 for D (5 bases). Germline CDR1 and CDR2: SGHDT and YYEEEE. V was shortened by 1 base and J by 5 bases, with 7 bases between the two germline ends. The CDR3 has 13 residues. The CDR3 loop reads CASSLWGENIQYF. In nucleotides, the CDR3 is TGTGCCAGCAGCTTGTGGGGAGAAAACATTCAGTACTTC. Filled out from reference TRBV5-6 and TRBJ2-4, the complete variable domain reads DAGVTQSPTHLIKTRGQQVTLRCSPKSGHDTVSWYQQALGQGPQFIFQYYEEEERQRGNFPDRFSGHQFPNYSSELNVNALLLGDSALYLCASSLWGENIQYFGAGTRLSVL.

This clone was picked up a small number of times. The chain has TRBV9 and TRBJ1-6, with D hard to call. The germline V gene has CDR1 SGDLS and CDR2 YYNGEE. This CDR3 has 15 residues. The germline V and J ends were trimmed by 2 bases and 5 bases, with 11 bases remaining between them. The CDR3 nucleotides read TGTGCCAGCAGCGTGGAAGGACTTAATAATTCACCCCTCCACTTT. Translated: CASSVEGLNNSPLHF. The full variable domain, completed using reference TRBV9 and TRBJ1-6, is DSGVTQTPKHLITATGQRVTLRCSPRSGDLSVYWYQQSLDQGLQFLIQYYNGEERAKGNILERFSAQQFPDLHSELNLSSLELGDSALYFCASSVEGLNNSPLHFGNGTRLTVT.

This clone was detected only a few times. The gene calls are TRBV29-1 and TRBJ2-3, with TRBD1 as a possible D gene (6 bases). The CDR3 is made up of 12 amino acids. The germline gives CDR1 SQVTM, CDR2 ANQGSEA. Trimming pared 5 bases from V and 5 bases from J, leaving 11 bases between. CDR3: CSVSRGRDTQYF. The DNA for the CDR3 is TGCAGCGTTTCCAGGGGCAGAGATACGCAGTATTTT.

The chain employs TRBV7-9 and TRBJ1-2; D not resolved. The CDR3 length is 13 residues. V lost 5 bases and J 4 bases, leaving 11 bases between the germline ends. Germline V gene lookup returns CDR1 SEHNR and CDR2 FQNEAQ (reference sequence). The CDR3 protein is CASSPREIYGYTF. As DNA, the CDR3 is TGTGCCAGCAGCCCGAGAGAGATCTATGGCTACACCTTC.

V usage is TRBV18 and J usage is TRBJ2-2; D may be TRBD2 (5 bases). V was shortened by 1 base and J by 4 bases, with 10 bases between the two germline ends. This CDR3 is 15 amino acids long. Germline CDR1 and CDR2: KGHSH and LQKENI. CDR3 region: CASSPLAGGTGELFF. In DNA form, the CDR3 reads TGTGCCAGCTCACCACTCGCGGGCGGCACCGGGGAGCTGTTTTTT.

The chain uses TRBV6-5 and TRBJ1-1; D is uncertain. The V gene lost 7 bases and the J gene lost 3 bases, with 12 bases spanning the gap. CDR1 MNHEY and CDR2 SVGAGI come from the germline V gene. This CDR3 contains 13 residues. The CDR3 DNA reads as TGTGCCAGCAACCCGGCTGGGGACACTGAAGCTTTCTTT. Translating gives CASNPAGDTEAFF.

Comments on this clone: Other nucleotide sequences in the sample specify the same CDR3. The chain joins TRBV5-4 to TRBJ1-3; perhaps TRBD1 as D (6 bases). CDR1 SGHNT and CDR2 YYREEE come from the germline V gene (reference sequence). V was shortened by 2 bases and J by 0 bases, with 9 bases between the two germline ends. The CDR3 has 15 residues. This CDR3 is CASSLPGASGNTIYF. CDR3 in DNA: TGTGCCAGCAGCTTACCAGGGGCCTCTGGAAACACCATATATTTT.

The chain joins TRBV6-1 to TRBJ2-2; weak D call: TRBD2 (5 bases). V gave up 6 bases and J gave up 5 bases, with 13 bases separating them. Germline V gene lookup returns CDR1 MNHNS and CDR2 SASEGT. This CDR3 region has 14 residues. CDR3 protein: CASREAVRTGELFF. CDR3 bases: TGTGCCAGCAGGGAGGCGGTGCGAACCGGGGAGCTGTTTTTT.

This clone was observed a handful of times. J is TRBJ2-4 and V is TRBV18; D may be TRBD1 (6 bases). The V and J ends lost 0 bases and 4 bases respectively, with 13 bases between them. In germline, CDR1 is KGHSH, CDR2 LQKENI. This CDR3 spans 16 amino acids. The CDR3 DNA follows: TGTGCCAGCTCACCACCGGGGGCGACAGTGAAAAACATTCAGTACTTC. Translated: CASSPPGATVKNIQYF.

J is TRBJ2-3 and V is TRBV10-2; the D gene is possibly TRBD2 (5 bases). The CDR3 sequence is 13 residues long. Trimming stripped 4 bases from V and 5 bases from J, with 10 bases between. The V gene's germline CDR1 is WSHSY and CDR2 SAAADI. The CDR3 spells CASSVREGDTQYF. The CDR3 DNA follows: TGCGCCAGCAGTGTTAGAGAGGGAGATACGCAGTATTTT.